The present entry profiles one TCR beta chain with its context. Its antigen is unknown. Base-call qualities are not available, and no considerably larger clone is one nucleotide away. The time point label on this specimen signifies: baseline before oral tofacitinib. Lesional scalp punch biopsies and peripheral blood were collected from alopecia areata patients. After PBMCs were isolated by density centrifugation and stained for CD3, CD4 and CD8, a FACSAria was used to sort CD4+ and CD8+ T cells. CDR3 length: 14 amino acids, cysteine to phenylalanine. Left in the record is the CDR3 DNA by itself, 42 bases read in frame from the first base. The junction carries 15 bases between V and J, which are trimmed by 8 bases and 7 bases respectively. The germline V gene provides CDR1 SGHAT and CDR2 FQNNGV. This sample stems from a study of CD8+ T cells in alopecia areata (dated by TCRdb to 2016 to 2019). A note on the overall study: Treated patients were enrolled in an open-label pilot trial of oral tofacitinib at 5 to 10 mg twice daily for moderate-to-severe alopecia areata. Scalp clonality was compared across normal scalp (n=4), patchy alopecia areata scalp (n=8), and alopecia totalis/universalis scalp (n=8). Amplification of TCRbeta CDR3 regions was done by immunoSEQ multiplex PCR using 35 Vbeta forward primers and 13 Jbeta reverse primers. The RNA source kit depended on sample type: the PAXgene miRNA kit for fixed scalp, the miRNeasy kit for PBMCs, and the RNeasy kit for mouse skin. The study used high-throughput TCRbeta sequencing to examine T cell clonal expansion in alopecia areata, in both the C3H/HeJ mouse model and human patients. Patients on tofacitinib were biopsied at baseline and after 4 and 24 weeks of treatment, and several of the patients also had a later scalp biopsy. On the human side, TCRbeta sequencing was run on scalp tissue and on sorted CD4+ and CD8+ peripheral blood T cells from healthy controls and from alopecia areata patients with either patchy or totalis/universalis disease. Patients received tofacitinib for 6 to 18 months and were then followed off drug for 6 months to check for delayed response and recurrence.

Study-level results and caveats: Compared with normal scalp, lesional scalp, particularly in alopecia totalis/universalis, had higher clonality and more expanded CD8+ clones, which suggests antigenic drive. Shared TCR sequences between patients were less evident than in mice, which may be partly attributable to HLA diversity in the patient population. Unlike mouse skin, where gammadelta T cells dominate, normal human skin contains resident alphabeta T cells that get sequenced too, which complicates analysis of the scalp TCR repertoire.

Libraries were constructed by the immunoSEQ multiplex PCR assay. For TCR sequencing, RNA was extracted from every sample and reverse transcribed into cDNA to serve as template. First-strand cDNA was synthesized using SuperScript III with a 2:1 mix of oligo-dT and random hexamers. A synthetic immune receptor repertoire was used to gauge amplification bias, and whatever bias remained was removed computationally. In the authors' own workflow: After raw reads were preprocessed to remove errors, the CDR3 was defined following IMGT conventions as running from the conserved cysteine to phenylalanine. Clonality was computed as 1 minus the Shannon entropy, with the entropy normalized by log2 of the number of productive unique TCRs. Whether scalp clones were CD4 or CD8 was inferred by matching scalp TCRbeta sequences against CD4 and CD8 repertoires sorted from blood. TCRdb limited this immuneACCESS table to in-frame rearrangements with V and J called. A share of clones is missing; checked studies link under half to unresolved V genes, and the rest is unexplained. That table furnishes V, J and clone size, whereas the DNA furnished D and trimming. The sample table shows about 130,000 clones, and approximately 49% are seen once. The ten largest clonotypes hold roughly a sixth of the sample.

This sequence originates from a human donor with alopecia areata. The sample consisted of CD8+ T cells sorted from blood, taken at week 0. This chain joins TRBV11-2 to TRBJ1-6, with the D gene call left open. The sequenced DNA: TGTGCCAGCGAAAACGGCGCGGGGAATTCACCCCTCCACTTT. Translated, this is CASENGAGNSPLHF. When the CDR3 is completed using the reference TRBV11-2 and TRBJ1-6 genes on either side, the full variable domain is EAGVAQSPRYKIIEKRQSVAFWCNPISGHATLYWYQQILGQGPKLLIQFQNNGVVDDSQLPKDRFSAERLKGVDSTLKIQPAKLEDSAVYLCASENGAGNSPLHFGNGTRLTVT.